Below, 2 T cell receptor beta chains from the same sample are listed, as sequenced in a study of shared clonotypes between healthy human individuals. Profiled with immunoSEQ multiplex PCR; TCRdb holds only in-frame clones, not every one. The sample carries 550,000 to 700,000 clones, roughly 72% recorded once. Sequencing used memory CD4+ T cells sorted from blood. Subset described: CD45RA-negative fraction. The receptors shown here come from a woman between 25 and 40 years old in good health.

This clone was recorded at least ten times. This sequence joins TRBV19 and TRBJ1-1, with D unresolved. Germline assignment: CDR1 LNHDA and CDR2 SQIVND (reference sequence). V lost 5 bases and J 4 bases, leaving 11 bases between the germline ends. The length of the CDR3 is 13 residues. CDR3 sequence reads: CASSYNEFTEAFF. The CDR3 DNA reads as TGTGCCAGTAGTTATAATGAGTTCACTGAAGCTTTCTTT. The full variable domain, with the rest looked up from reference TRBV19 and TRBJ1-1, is DGGITQSPKYLFRKEGQNVTLSCEQNLNHDAMYWYRQDPGQGLRLIYYSQIVNDFQKGDIAEGYSVSREKKESFPLTVTSAQKNPTAFYLCASSYNEFTEAFFGQGTRLTVV.

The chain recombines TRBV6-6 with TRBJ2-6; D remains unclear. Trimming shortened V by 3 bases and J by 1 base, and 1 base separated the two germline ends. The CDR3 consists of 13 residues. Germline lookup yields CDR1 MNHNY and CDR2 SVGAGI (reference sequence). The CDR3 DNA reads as TGTGCCAGCAGTTATTCTGGGGCCAACGTCCTGACTTTC. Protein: CASSYSGANVLTF.